This section outlines one T cell receptor (beta chain) sequence together with its context. Its antigen is not identified. It was by quantitative 5'-RACE with molecular barcodes that TCR beta libraries were made. Via MiXCR, TCRdb re-called the 5' RACE reads, giving one row per CDR3 protein. Found here are 250,000 to 400,000 distinct CDR3 sequences, approximately 10% of them singletons; the top ten hold roughly 9%. This specimen belongs to a study of CD8 T cells in ankylosing spondylitis. The study, taken as a whole, reports: Disease-linked clones reportedly showed significant enrichment in matched ankylosing spondylitis synovial fluid. A TCR beta motif of seven or eight highly homologous variants appeared characteristic of ankylosing spondylitis blood. Prior work had noted some motif variants in reactive arthritis blood and synovial fluid.

Germline-derived CDR1 and CDR2 are MDHEN and SYDVKM. This CDR3 has 16 residues. Trimming cost V 4 bases and J 7 bases, with 23 bases left between them. Specimen: blood, either unsorted or a sorted T cell fraction (not recorded which). The V gene is TRBV28, the J gene TRBJ2-7; either TRBD1 or TRBD2 may fit D (5 bases each). This clonotype was sampled from a female donor with ankylosing spondylitis or in good health (not recorded which). DNA of the CDR3: TGTGCCAGCAGTTCACATCCTCCGACGGGGCTCGGGGAGCAGTACTTC. It codes for CASSSHPPTGLGEQYF.